The T cell receptor (beta chain) under discussion was sequenced for a study of cytomegalovirus exposure and HLA in healthy donors. With 60 Vbeta and 13 Jbeta primers, the PCR was carried out. The table came from immunoSEQ multiplex PCR; TCRdb's copy has only in-frame clones and leaves some out. The sample consists of around 130,000 clones, around 9% of them appearing once. Worth noting for this clone: Its antigen is currently unknown.

General study findings and limits: Whilst most TCR sequences proved rare, a subset of public TCRs occurred across many donors. A missense variant in DCLRE1C was later tied to TCR beta V- and J-gene trimming.

What was sequenced was PBMCs. The TCR comes from a man between 35 and 55 years old in good health and CMV-seronegative.

The CDR3 region is CASSGVTGELFF. Written as DNA, the CDR3 is TGTGCCAGCAGCGGAGTGACCGGGGAGCTGTTTTTT. This chain uses TRBV9 with TRBJ2-2; D ambiguous. This CDR3 contains 12 residues. CDR1 and CDR2 from the germline V gene are SGDLS and YYNGEE. V lost 3 bases and J 5 bases, leaving 5 bases between the germline ends. Full variable domain (missing parts from reference TRBV9 and TRBJ2-2): DSGVTQTPKHLITATGQRVTLRCSPRSGDLSVYWYQQSLDQGLQFLIQYYNGEERAKGNILERFSAQQFPDLHSELNLSSLELGDSALYFCASSGVTGELFFGEGSRLTVL.